Listed here are 10 T cell receptor beta chains from one sample, sequenced in a study of blood T cell repertoires in COVID-19. The protocol was immunoSEQ multiplex PCR, while the TCRdb copy is restricted to in-frame clones and leaves out a portion. The data show some 250,000 clones, approximately 83% seen once. The specimen was peripheral blood. Receptors originate from a woman aged 30 to 39 who had recovered from COVID-19.

The chain couples TRBV21-1 to TRBJ1-3. TRBV21-1 has pseudogene status. CDR3 length: 12 amino acids. The CDR3 DNA sequence: TGTGCCAGCAGCAAAGGAGAGGACACCATATATTTT. Amino acid sequence: CASSKGEDTIYF.

This clone was detected only once. This chain joins TRBV4-3 and TRBJ2-3; 8 bases agree with TRBD2. Germline V gene data show CDR1 as LGHNA and CDR2 as YSLEER. CDR3 length: 16 amino acids. J was trimmed by 4 bases and V by 4 bases; bases with no gene match: 10. The DNA for the CDR3 is TGCGCCAGCAGCCGAACTCCGACTAGCGCGGCAGATACGCAGTATTTT. It is translated as CASSRTPTSAADTQYF.

Concerning this clone: The DNA is left out, because the CDR3 cannot be placed on it with certainty; the CDR3 is given as TCRdb lists it. The CDR3 sequence is CASSFGTGTVSYEQYF. The gene calls are TRBV12-1 and TRBJ2-7; the table's D call, TRBD1, has no DNA check behind it. TRBV12-1 is noted as a pseudogene. Both ends counted, the CDR3 spans 16 residues.

V is TRBV19 and J is TRBJ2-1; unclear D gene. The germline gives CDR1 LNHDA, CDR2 SQIVND (reference sequence). Trimming removed 7 bases from V and 3 bases from J, with 13 bases in between. This CDR3 has 14 amino acids. CDR3 coding DNA: TGTGCCAGTAACAGTGGAAATGTCTACAATGAGCAGTTCTTC. Protein product: CASNSGNVYNEQFF.

A single count supports this clone. The genes are TRBV6-5 and TRBJ1-1, with D tentatively TRBD1 (6 bases). This CDR3 is 13 amino acids long. CDR1 and CDR2 (germline): MNHEY, SVGAGI. V lost 6 bases to trimming and J lost 11 bases, with 19 bases between them. CDR3 loop: CASSPYHREGAFF. As DNA, the CDR3 is TGTGCCAGCAGCCCGTATCACAGGGAAGGGGCTTTCTTT.

The chain couples TRBV29-1 to TRBJ1-1; 10 bases line up with TRBD1. CDR1 is SQVTM, CDR2 ANQGSEA, per germline. J lost 0 bases, V lost 7 bases, and 2 bases had no gene match. The CDR3 is made up of 13 amino acids. The CDR3 loop is CSGDRGMNTEAFF. The CDR3 DNA follows: TGCAGCGGGGACAGGGGCATGAACACTGAAGCTTTCTTT.

The genes are TRBV29-1 and TRBJ2-5; D might be TRBD2 (5 bases). CDR3 length equals 14 residues. Looked up from germline, CDR1 is SQVTM and CDR2 is ANQGSEA. Trimming removed 7 bases from V and 5 bases from J, with 20 bases in between. CDR3 DNA: TGCAGCGCCACCGAGTTTGGCCGCGGGGAGACCCAGTACTTC. This codes for CSATEFGRGETQYF.

This clone was detected only once. The chain joins TRBV7-2 to TRBJ1-3; D remains unclear. The CDR3 length is 13 residues. Trimming removed 5 bases at V and 1 base at J, with 6 bases between. The germline CDR1 and CDR2 sequences are SGHTA and FQGNSA. Here the CDR3 reads CASSPRSGNTIYF. Here the CDR3 DNA reads TGTGCCAGCAGCCCCAGATCTGGAAACACCATATATTTT.

Comments on this clone: At one end, the junction sequence differs from germline, possibly due to a read error. This chain connects TRBV11-1 to TRBJ2-7; a weak D match, TRBD1 (6 bases). The germline gives CDR1 SGHAT, CDR2 FQDESV (reference sequence). The CDR3 runs 15 residues. The CDR3 is CASSLPGQGTYKQYF. In DNA form, the CDR3 reads TGTGCCAGCAGCTTACCGGGTCAGGGGACCTACAAGCAGTACTTC.

The CDR3 reads CSASKAVRSVISSYNEQFF. CDR3 nucleotide sequence: TGCAGTGCTAGTAAGGCGGTGAGATCGGTGATCAGCTCCTACAATGAGCAGTTCTTC. The chain uses TRBV20-1 and TRBJ2-1; D ambiguous. The length of the CDR3 is 19 residues. The V gene lost 3 bases and the J gene lost 0 bases, with 24 bases spanning the gap. CDR1 and CDR2 (germline): DFQATT, SNEGSKA (reference sequence).